This passage covers 14 T cell receptor beta chains from one sample sequenced in a study of shared T cell receptors in the human thymus. Sequencing used immunoSEQ multiplex PCR; TCRdb keeps in-frame clones, though not all of them. The sample lists 450,000 to 650,000 clones, 75% to 80% occurring once. This sample was also put to use in a study of human thymus T cells.

Source material: thymocytes. All receptors derive from a boy under three years old with a congenital heart defect.

The chain employs TRBV4-3 and TRBJ1-1, with 9 bases aligning to TRBD1. The trim removed 0 bases at V and 2 bases at J, leaving 7 bases unmatched. The CDR3 spans 17 residues. Germline assignment: CDR1 LGHNA and CDR2 YSLEER. The CDR3 reads CASSQDGTGNSNTEAFF. The CDR3 region has the DNA TGCGCCAGCAGCCAAGACGGGACAGGGAATAGCAACACTGAAGCTTTCTTT.

CDR3 protein: CAWSPPPAGDDNEQFF. The DNA for the CDR3 is TGTGCCTGGAGTCCACCCCCAGCGGGAGACGACAATGAGCAGTTCTTC. J is TRBJ2-1 and V is TRBV30, with 8 nucleotides matching TRBD2. The CDR3 sequence is 16 residues long. V dropped 2 bases and J dropped 5; count of bases not matched to a gene: 11. Germline V gene sequence: CDR1 GTSNPN, CDR2 SVGIG (reference sequence).

V is TRBV7-3 and J is TRBJ2-7; 11 positions agree with TRBD2. Trimming took 5 bases from V and 2 from J; bases not matched to a gene: 5. Germline V gene data show CDR1 as SGHTA and CDR2 as FQGTGA. There are 15 residues in the CDR3. CDR3 region: CASSEGTSGPYEQYF. CDR3 in DNA: TGTGCCAGCAGCGAGGGGACTAGCGGACCCTACGAGCAGTACTTC.

The table lists this clone with a few counts. The V and J genes are TRBV4-1 and TRBJ2-1; TRBD2 aligns across 7 bases. Per the germline V gene, CDR1 is MGHRA and CDR2 is YSYEKL. J lost 9 bases, V lost 0 bases, and 14 bases had no gene match. This CDR3 contains 17 residues. The CDR3 nucleotides are TGCGCCAGCAGCCAAGATGTGGCTAGCGGATCTAGGGTTGAGCAGTTCTTC. Amino acid sequence: CASSQDVASGSRVEQFF.

The chain carries TRBV10-1 and TRBJ1-1; no firm D call. The germline gives CDR1 WNHNN, CDR2 SYGVQD (reference sequence). The germline V and J ends were trimmed by 4 bases and 4 bases, with 22 bases remaining between them. The CDR3 covers 17 residues. CDR3 sequence reads: CASSARAHAGSPTEAFF. CDR3 coding DNA: TGCGCCAGCAGTGCCCGGGCCCACGCGGGCTCTCCCACTGAAGCTTTCTTT.

This sequence joins TRBV7-9 and TRBJ2-1; the D gene is possibly TRBD1 (6 bases). Germline lookup yields CDR1 SEHNR and CDR2 FQNEAQ (reference sequence). The CDR3 sequence is 13 residues long. The germline V and J ends were trimmed by 3 bases and 6 bases, with 9 bases remaining between them. CDR3 DNA sequence: TGTGCCAGCAGCTTTCAGGGGAGCAATGAGCAGTTCTTC. Its translation: CASSFQGSNEQFF.

This clone was seen a single time. The chain uses TRBV7-6 and TRBJ2-1; D remains unclear. The CDR3 totals 13 residues. The V end was cut by 2 bases, the J end by 6 bases, with 8 bases between. CDR1 and CDR2 from the germline V gene are SGHVS and FNYEAQ. CDR3 bases: TGTGCCAGCAGCTTAAGCGCTGTCAATGAGCAGTTCTTC. As protein: CASSLSAVNEQFF.

The J gene is TRBJ2-1, the V gene TRBV4-3; D not certain. Germline CDR1 reads LGHNA; CDR2 reads YSLEER. The CDR3 totals 14 residues. V was cut by 4 bases and J by 9 bases, with 16 bases left in between. CDR3 protein: CASSRLERIGEQFF. CDR3 bases: TGCGCCAGCAGCCGACTGGAGAGGATCGGTGAGCAGTTCTTC.

The chain joins TRBV7-9 to TRBJ2-7, with 12 nucleotides matching TRBD2. CDR1 is SEHNR and CDR2 is FQNEAQ in the germline V gene (reference sequence). This CDR3 is 17 amino acids long. J gave up 4 bases and V 3 bases, and 10 bases lay outside the gene matches. The CDR3 nucleotides read TGTGCCAGCAGCTTTAGTGCCCTAGCGGGAGGGCGTTACGAGCAGTACTTC. Translating it yields CASSFSALAGGRYEQYF. Looking up the rest from reference TRBV7-9 and TRBJ2-7 gives the full variable domain: DTGVSQNPRHKITKRGQNVTFRCDPISEHNRLYWYRQTLGQGPEFLTYFQNEAQLEKSRLLSDRFSAERPKGSFSTLEIQRTEQGDSAMYLCASSFSALAGGRYEQYFGPGTRLTVT.

The rearrangement joins TRBV5-1 to TRBJ2-5, with a tentative D call TRBD1 (5 bases). Between the trimmed V and J ends, which lost 6 bases and 4 bases, there was a span of 22 bases. The CDR3 is 16 amino acids. Germline V gene lookup returns CDR1 SGHRS and CDR2 YFSETQ. CDR3 residues: CASTYPPGTGGETQYF. CDR3 nucleotide sequence: TGCGCCAGCACCTACCCGCCCGGAACAGGTGGAGAGACCCAGTACTTC.

The chain uses TRBV28 and TRBJ1-3; tentative D call: TRBD1 (5 bases). V lost 4 bases and J lost 1, with 11 bases in between. CDR1 and CDR2 from the germline V gene are MDHEN and SYDVKM. The CDR3 is 15 residues long. The CDR3 reads CASSSQGRSGNTIYF. In DNA, the CDR3 is TGTGCCAGCAGTTCTCAGGGTCGGTCTGGAAACACCATATATTTT.

CDR3 in amino acids: CASSPERTLNSGNTIYF. The CDR3 bases are TGTGCCAGCAGTCCTGAGAGAACTCTCAACTCTGGAAACACCATATATTTT. The chain couples TRBV28 to TRBJ1-3; D call uncertain. Trimming stripped 5 bases from V and 0 bases from J, with 17 bases between. This CDR3 is 17 amino acids long. CDR1 is MDHEN and CDR2 is SYDVKM in the germline V gene.

This clone was found a few times. V gene TRBV5-6 combines with J gene TRBJ2-1; 9 bases map to TRBD2. CDR3 length: 17 amino acids. CDR1 is SGHDT, CDR2 YYEEEE, per germline. Germline trimming cut 3 bases from V and 7 bases from J; bases unmatched to any gene: 14. CDR3 sequence reads: CASSSTGGTSPVNEQFF. CDR3 nucleotide sequence: TGTGCCAGCAGCTCAACGGGGGGGACTAGCCCCGTTAATGAGCAGTTCTTC.

The chain uses TRBV27 and TRBJ2-7; 11 nucleotides match TRBD1. The CDR3 runs to 19 residues. Germline V gives CDR1 MNHEY, CDR2 SMNVEV (reference sequence). V was pared by 5 bases and J by 3 bases, with 18 bases of the junction left unmatched. CDR3 in DNA: TGTGCCAGCAGTCTACGGACAGGGGGCGGTCGGGACAGCTTCTACGAGCAGTACTTC. It translates to CASSLRTGGGRDSFYEQYF.